A single sample is the source of the 5 T cell receptor beta chains below, sequenced in a study of Ad26.COV2.S vaccination and SARS-CoV-2 variants. Described treatment: some 20 received Ad26.COV2.S at low or high dose, single or two shots; roughly five received placebo; per-sample allocation not given. The samples were gathered on day 63 after the first injection of vaccine or placebo. Clones were sequenced by immunoSEQ multiplex PCR, and TCRdb holds only the in-frame ones, with some missing. There are about 350,000 clones in the sample; approximately 81% occur only once, and 2.5% to 3.5% lies in the top ten. This material consisted of peripheral blood, taken in a trial of Ad26.COV2.S vaccine versus placebo. All receptors come from a person between 18 and 65 years old who received the Ad26.COV2.S COVID-19 vaccine or a placebo.

A word on this clone: The sample carries other DNA sequences with the same CDR3. The rearrangement links TRBV18 to TRBJ1-1; D uncertain. Germline V lookup: CDR1 KGHSH, CDR2 LQKENI. Trimming stripped 2 bases from V and 0 bases from J, with 4 bases between. There are 13 residues in the CDR3. DNA of the CDR3: TGTGCCAGCTCACCAGGGTTGAACACTGAAGCTTTCTTT. This encodes CASSPGLNTEAFF.

The chain couples TRBV9 to TRBJ1-1; D not certain. V gave up 4 bases and J gave up 0 bases, with 25 bases separating them. This CDR3 contains 19 residues. Germline V lookup: CDR1 SGDLS, CDR2 YYNGEE. The CDR3 bases are TGTGCCAGCAGCACTCGTTTCGTGGGCCAGGACTCGTTGAACACTGAAGCTTTCTTT. This sequence encodes CASSTRFVGQDSLNTEAFF.

The chain combines TRBV9 with TRBJ2-3; 11 nucleotides align to TRBD2. Germline CDR1 SGDLS, CDR2 YYNGEE. The V segment lost 3 bases and the J segment 4 bases; nucleotides outside the gene matches: 4. The CDR3 contains 15 residues. This CDR3 is CASSALAGGADTQYF. CDR3 DNA: TGTGCCAGCAGCGCGCTAGCGGGGGGAGCAGATACGCAGTATTTT. Full variable domain (missing parts from reference TRBV9 and TRBJ2-3): DSGVTQTPKHLITATGQRVTLRCSPRSGDLSVYWYQQSLDQGLQFLIQYYNGEERAKGNILERFSAQQFPDLHSELNLSSLELGDSALYFCASSALAGGADTQYFGPGTRLTVL.

The rearrangement uses TRBV19 and TRBJ2-1; D unresolved. The CDR3 is made up of 15 amino acids. Trimming removed 4 bases from V and 3 bases from J, with 13 bases in between. The V gene's germline CDR1 is LNHDA and CDR2 SQIVND (reference sequence). Here the CDR3 reads CASSTLDGYYNEQFF. The DNA for the CDR3 is TGTGCCAGTAGTACCCTTGACGGGTACTACAATGAGCAGTTCTTC.

CDR3 amino acids: CASSLSWESSYNEQFF. The CDR3 nucleotides are TGTGCCAGCAGCTTATCATGGGAAAGCTCCTACAATGAGCAGTTCTTC. V usage is TRBV7-6 and J usage is TRBJ2-1, with D hard to call. V dropped 2 bases and J dropped 0 bases, with 11 bases sitting between them. The CDR3 loop spans 16 amino acids. Germline-derived CDR1 and CDR2 are SGHVS and FNYEAQ.